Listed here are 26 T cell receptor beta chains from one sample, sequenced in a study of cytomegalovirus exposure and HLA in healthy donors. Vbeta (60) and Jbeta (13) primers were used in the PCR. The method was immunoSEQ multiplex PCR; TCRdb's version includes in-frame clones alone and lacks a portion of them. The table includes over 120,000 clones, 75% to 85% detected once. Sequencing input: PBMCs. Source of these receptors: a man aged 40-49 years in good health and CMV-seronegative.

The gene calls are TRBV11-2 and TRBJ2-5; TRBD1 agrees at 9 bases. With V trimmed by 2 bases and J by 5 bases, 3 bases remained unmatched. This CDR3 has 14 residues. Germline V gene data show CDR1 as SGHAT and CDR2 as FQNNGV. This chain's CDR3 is CASSLQDRGETQYF. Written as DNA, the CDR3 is TGTGCCAGCAGCTTACAGGACAGGGGTGAGACCCAGTACTTC.

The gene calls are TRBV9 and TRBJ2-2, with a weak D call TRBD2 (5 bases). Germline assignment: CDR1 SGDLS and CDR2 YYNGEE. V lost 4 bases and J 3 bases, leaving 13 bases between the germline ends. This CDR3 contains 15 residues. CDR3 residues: CASSPPGSHTGELFF. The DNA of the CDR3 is TGTGCCAGCAGCCCCCCGGGGAGCCACACCGGGGAGCTGTTTTTT.

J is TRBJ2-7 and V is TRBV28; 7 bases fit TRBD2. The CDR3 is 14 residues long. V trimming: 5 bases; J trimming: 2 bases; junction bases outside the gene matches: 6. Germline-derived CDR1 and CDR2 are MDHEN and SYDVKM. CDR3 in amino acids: CASSPIGRTYEQYF. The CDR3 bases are TGTGCCAGCAGTCCCATCGGGAGGACCTACGAGCAGTACTTC. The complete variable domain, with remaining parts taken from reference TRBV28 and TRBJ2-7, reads DVKVTQSSRYLVKRTGEKVFLECVQDMDHENMFWYRQDPGLGLRLIYFSYDVKMKEKGDIPEGYSVSREKKERFSLILESASTNQTSMYLCASSPIGRTYEQYFGPGTRLTVT.

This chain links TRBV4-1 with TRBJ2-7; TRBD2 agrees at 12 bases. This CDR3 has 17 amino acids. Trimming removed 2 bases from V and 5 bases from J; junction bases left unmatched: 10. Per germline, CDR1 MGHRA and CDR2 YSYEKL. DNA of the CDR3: TGCGCCAGCAGCCAAAGTCTAGCGGGGGGGCCGGGAGACGAGCAGTACTTC. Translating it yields CASSQSLAGGPGDEQYF.

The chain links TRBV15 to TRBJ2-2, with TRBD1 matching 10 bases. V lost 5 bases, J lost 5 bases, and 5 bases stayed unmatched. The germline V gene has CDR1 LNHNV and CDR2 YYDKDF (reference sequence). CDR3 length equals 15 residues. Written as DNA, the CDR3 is TGTGCCACCAGCCGGACAGGGGGTTATACCGGGGAGCTGTTTTTT. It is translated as CATSRTGGYTGELFF.

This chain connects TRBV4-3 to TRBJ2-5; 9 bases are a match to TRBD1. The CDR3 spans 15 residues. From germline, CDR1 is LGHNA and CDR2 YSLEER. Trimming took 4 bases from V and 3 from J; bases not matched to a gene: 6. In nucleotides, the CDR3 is TGCGCCAGCAGCCTTCGGTGGACAGGGGAAGAGACCCAGTACTTC. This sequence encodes CASSLRWTGEETQYF.

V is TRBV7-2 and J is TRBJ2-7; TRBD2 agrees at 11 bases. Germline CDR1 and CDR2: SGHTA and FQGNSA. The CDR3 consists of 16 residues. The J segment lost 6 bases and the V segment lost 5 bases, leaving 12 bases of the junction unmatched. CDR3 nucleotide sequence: TGTGCCAGCAGCCCCGATCTAGCGGGGGGCCCCCTCGAGCAGTACTTC. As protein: CASSPDLAGGPLEQYF.

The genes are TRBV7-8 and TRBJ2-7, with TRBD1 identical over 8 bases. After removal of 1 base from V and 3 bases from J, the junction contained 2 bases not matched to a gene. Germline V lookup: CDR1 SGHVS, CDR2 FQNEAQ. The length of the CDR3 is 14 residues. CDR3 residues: CASSLGTGNYEQYF. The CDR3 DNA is TGTGCCAGCAGCTTAGGGACAGGGAACTACGAGCAGTACTTC.

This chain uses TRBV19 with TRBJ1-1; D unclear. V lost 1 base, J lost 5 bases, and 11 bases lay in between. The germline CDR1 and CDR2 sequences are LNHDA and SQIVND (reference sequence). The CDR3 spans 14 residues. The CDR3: CASSIAPGRTEAFF. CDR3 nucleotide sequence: TGTGCCAGTAGTATAGCACCGGGGAGGACTGAAGCTTTCTTT.

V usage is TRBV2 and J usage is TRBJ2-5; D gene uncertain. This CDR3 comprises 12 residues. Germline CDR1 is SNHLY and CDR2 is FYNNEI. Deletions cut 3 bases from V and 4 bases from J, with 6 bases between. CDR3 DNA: TGTGCCAGCAGTGAGGGCCTAGAGACCCAGTACTTC. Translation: CASSEGLETQYF.

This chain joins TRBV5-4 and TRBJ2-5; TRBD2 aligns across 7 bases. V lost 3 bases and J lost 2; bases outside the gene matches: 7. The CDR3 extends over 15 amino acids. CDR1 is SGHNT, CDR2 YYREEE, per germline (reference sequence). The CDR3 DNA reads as TGTGCCAGCAGCTACCAGCGGGGAGTTCAAGAGACCCAGTACTTC. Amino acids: CASSYQRGVQETQYF.

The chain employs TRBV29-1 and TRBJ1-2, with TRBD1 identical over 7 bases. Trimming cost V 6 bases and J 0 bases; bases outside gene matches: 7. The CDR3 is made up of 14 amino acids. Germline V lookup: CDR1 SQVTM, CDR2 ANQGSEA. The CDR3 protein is CSVYGTESNYGYTF. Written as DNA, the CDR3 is TGCAGCGTATACGGGACAGAATCTAACTATGGCTACACCTTC.

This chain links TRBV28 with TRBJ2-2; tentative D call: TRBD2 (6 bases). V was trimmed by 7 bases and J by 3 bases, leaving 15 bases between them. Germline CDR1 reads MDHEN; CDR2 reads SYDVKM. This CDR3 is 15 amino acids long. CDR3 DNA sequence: TGTGCCAGCATTACGACATGGGAGGACACCGGGGAGCTGTTTTTT. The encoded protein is CASITTWEDTGELFF. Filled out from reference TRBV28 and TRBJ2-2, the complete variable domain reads DVKVTQSSRYLVKRTGEKVFLECVQDMDHENMFWYRQDPGLGLRLIYFSYDVKMKEKGDIPEGYSVSREKKERFSLILESASTNQTSMYLCASITTWEDTGELFFGEGSRLTVL.

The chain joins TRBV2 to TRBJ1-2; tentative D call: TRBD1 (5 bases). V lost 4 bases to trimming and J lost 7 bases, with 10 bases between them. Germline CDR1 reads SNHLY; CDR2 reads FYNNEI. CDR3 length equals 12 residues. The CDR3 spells CASSGQQAGYTF. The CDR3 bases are TGTGCCAGCAGTGGCCAACAGGCTGGCTACACCTTC.

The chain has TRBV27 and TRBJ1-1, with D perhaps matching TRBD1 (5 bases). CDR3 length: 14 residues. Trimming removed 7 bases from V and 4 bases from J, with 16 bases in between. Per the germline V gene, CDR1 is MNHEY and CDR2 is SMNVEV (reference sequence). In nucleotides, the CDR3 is TGTGCCAGCAAGGCGGGGGGTAAAAGCACTGAAGCTTTCTTT. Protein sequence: CASKAGGKSTEAFF.

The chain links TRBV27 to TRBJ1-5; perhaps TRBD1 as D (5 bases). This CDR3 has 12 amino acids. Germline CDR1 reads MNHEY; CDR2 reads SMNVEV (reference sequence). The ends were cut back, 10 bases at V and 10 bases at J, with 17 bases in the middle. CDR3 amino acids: CATRGWGGPQHF. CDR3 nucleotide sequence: TGTGCCACTCGAGGATGGGGGGGACCCCAGCATTTT.

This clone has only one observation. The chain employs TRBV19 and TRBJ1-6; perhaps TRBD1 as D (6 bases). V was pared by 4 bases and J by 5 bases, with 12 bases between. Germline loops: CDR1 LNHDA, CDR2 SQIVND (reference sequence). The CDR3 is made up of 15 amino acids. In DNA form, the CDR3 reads TGTGCCAGTAGTAGGGCAACAGGGAATAATTCACCCCTCCACTTT. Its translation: CASSRATGNNSPLHF.

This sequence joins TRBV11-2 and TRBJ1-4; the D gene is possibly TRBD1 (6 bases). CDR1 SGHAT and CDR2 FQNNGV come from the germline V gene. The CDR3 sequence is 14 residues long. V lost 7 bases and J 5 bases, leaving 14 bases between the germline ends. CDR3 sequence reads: CASTPDRTNEKLFF. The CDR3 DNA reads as TGTGCCAGCACCCCCGACAGGACAAATGAAAAACTGTTTTTT.

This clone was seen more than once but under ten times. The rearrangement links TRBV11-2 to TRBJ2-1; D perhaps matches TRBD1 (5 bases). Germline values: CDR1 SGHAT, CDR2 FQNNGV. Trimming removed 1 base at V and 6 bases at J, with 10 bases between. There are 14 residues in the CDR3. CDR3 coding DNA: TGTGCCAGCAGCTTAGTGAGACAGCCCAATGAGCAGTTCTTC. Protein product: CASSLVRQPNEQFF.

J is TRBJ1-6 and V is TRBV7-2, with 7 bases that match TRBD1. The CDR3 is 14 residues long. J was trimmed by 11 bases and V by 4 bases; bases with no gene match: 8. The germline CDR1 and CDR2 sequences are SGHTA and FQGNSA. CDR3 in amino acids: CASSSDRVRAPLHF. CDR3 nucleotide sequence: TGTGCCAGCAGCTCCGACAGGGTGCGGGCACCCCTCCACTTT. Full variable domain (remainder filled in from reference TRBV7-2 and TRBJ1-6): GAGVSQSPSNKVTEKGKDVELRCDPISGHTALYWYRQSLGQGLEFLIYFQGNSAPDKSGLPSDRFSAERTGGSVSTLTIQRTQQEDSAVYLCASSSDRVRAPLHFGNGTRLTVT.

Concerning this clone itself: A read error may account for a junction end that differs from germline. The CDR3 loop is CATSAGQWLYDYTF. Written as DNA, the CDR3 is TGTGCCACCAGCGCGGGCCAGTGGCTCTATGACTACACCTTC. The chain uses TRBV15 and TRBJ1-2, with D hard to call. Germline CDR1 and CDR2: LNHNV and YYDKDF (reference sequence). The CDR3 runs to 14 residues.

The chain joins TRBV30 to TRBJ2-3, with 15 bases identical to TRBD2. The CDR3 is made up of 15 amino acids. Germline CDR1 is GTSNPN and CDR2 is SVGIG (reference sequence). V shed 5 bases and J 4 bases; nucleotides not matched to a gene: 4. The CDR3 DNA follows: TGTGCCTGGGGACTAGCGGGGGGGCCGGCAGATACGCAGTATTTT. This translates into CAWGLAGGPADTQYF.

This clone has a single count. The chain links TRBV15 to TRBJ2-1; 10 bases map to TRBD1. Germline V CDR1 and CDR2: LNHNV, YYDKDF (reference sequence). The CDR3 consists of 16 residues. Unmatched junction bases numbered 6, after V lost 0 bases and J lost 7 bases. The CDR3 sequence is CATSRDSAGQGNEQFF. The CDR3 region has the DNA TGTGCCACCAGCAGAGATTCAGCGGGACAGGGGAATGAGCAGTTCTTC.

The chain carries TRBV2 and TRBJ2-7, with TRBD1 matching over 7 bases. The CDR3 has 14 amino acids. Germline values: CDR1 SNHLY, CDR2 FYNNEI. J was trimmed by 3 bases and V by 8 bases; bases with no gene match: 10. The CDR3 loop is CASCSGQAIYEQYF. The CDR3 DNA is TGTGCCAGCTGCTCAGGACAGGCGATCTACGAGCAGTACTTC. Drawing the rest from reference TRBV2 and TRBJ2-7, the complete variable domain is EPEVTQTPSHQVTQMGQEVILRCVPISNHLYFYWYRQILGQKVEFLVSFYNNEISEKSEIFDDQFSVERPDGSNFTLKIRSTKLEDSAMYFCASCSGQAIYEQYFGPGTRLTVT.

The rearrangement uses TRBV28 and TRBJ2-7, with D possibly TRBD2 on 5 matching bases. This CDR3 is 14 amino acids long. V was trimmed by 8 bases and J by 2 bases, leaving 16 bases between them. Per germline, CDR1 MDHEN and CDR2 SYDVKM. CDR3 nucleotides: TGTGCCAGCTCGATAAAGGGAGTAGCCTACGAGCAGTACTTC. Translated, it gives CASSIKGVAYEQYF.

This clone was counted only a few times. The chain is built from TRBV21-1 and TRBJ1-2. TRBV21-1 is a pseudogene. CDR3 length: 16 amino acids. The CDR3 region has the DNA TGTGCCAGCAGCCCCAATGAGGAGATTATCGACTATGGCTACACCTTC. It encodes CASSPNEEIIDYGYTF.